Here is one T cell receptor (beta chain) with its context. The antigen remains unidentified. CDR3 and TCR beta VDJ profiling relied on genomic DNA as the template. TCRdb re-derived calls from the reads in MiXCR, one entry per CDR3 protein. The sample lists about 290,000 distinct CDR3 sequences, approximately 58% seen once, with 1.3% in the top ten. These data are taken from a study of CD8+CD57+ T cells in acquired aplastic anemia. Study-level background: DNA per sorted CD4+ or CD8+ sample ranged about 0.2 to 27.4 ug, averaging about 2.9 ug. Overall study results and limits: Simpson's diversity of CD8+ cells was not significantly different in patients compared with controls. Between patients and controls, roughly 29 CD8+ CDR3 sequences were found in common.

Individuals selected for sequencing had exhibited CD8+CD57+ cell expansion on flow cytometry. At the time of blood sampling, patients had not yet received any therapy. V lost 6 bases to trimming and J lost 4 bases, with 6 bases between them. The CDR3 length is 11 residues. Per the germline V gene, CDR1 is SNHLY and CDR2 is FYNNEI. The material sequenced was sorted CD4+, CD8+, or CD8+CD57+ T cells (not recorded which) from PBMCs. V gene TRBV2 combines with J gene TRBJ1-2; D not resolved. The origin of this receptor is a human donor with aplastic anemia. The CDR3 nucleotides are TGTGCCAGCAGGCGGTCCTATGGCTACACCTTC. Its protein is CASRRSYGYTF. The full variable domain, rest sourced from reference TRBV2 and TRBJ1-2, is EPEVTQTPSHQVTQMGQEVILRCVPISNHLYFYWYRQILGQKVEFLVSFYNNEISEKSEIFDDQFSVERPDGSNFTLKIRSTKLEDSAMYFCASRRSYGYTFGSGTRLTVV.